This T cell receptor (beta chain) was recorded in a study of cytomegalovirus exposure and HLA in healthy donors (dated by TCRdb to 2015 to 2018). Context from the whole study: In an earlier analysis of several hundred of the donors, around 290 Gb of sequence data and 120 million or so unique TCR beta sequences from about 179 million T cells were reported. To predict cytomegalovirus infection status, the study combined high-throughput TCR immunosequencing, statistical association of individual TCRs with disease status, and machine learning. Besides the first cohort of hundreds of subjects, a separate validation cohort made up of 90 to 150 different subjects was used. Among some 410 genotyped donors of the cohort, an average of about 240,000 unique TCR beta nucleotide sequences were sequenced per donor, about a sixth of them non-productive. Genome-wide SNP genotypes for about 65% of the 666 donors were used in a later genetic analysis, which treated that subset as a discovery cohort. Roughly 5 DR-DQ haplotypes were handled as single units for association and clustering because linkage in the cohort was strong. Class I and class II HLA loci were covered by the typing at four-digit resolution. Every repertoire in the discovery cohort had been generated on one and the same sequencing platform. An earlier analysis of around 540 of the donors applied high-throughput TCR beta sequencing to assess whether each TCR beta V gene segment acted as functional or pseudogenic. The genetic ancestry cluster associated with self-reported Caucasian donors included about 81% of the roughly 360 genotyped donors. Using immunosequencing, the study profiled T cell repertoires from fewer than 850 subjects and related those repertoires to cytomegalovirus serostatus. The number of donors typed differed by locus, with roughly 620-630 for A, B, C, DRB1 and DQB1, approximately 500 for DQA1, over 600 for DPA1, and some 470 for DPB1. The later analysis used no new phenotypic data to find candidate immune exposures, relying instead on TCR beta sequences and their occurrence across donors. The study aimed to test whether cataloging public T cell receptors could reveal signatures of past pathogen exposure. To study patterns of TCR occurrence, a later analysis re-analyzed previously published TCR beta repertoires from 650 to 750 donors and added high-resolution HLA genotyping. An early release that covered more than 550 HLA-typed donors contained around 300 gigabases of sequencing data and about 93 million unique TCR sequences. Alongside the repertoire data, information on donor age, sex, ethnicity and CMV serostatus was compiled.

In total, approximately 610 healthy bone marrow donors made up the cohort. At the time of sampling, all cohort members were nominally healthy, though unrecorded immune exposures were likely present. The donor tested CMV seronegative and was one of the 352 seronegative cohort members. A peripheral blood sample was collected from each donor, and TCR beta sequencing was performed on peripheral blood mononuclear cells. Genomic DNA extraction from the blood cell samples was performed with the Qiagen DNeasy Blood Extraction Kit. The CDR3 starts with the cysteine, ends with the phenylalanine, and has 22 residues. Of the read, only the CDR3 DNA is kept; its 66 bases are in frame from base 1. Study-wide conclusions, independent of this receptor: At a false discovery rate of 0.05, a later analysis linked 16,000 or so TCR beta sequences to specific HLA alleles. This cohort had only TCR beta chains sequenced, and the lack of alpha or paired-chain data limited which features could be detected. According to the authors, the approach could potentially be generalized to other disease states and immunological phenotypes. Most TCR sequences were observed very rarely across donors, whereas some public TCRs were present in many individuals. Because HLA typing was unavailable for some donors at each locus, only the typed subset was used in association tests. In a later genetic analysis, a missense DCLRE1C variant was associated with V-gene and J-gene trimming of TCR beta chains, and the association was replicated in an independent cohort. A cluster of highly shared sequence variants was judged likely to be a technical artifact of the sequencing pipeline. CMV serostatus was the only immune exposure information available for the cohort. In a later analysis, HLA-associated TCR beta chains were found to be more clonally expanded and to have lower generation probabilities than equally common non-associated chains. Assigning TCR associations to individual alleles was difficult when HLA alleles, especially DR and DQ, strongly co-occurred. Sequencing depth was assumed to be roughly uniform across donors in the presence/absence analyses, though that assumption may not hold. The 87-base-pair reads could not distinguish some IMGT-functional V segments, including TRBV6-2 and TRBV6-3, so those segments were excluded. Correlated functional status among segregating V segments might be attributable to linkage disequilibrium, but an unknown experimental factor could not be ruled out. Because counts were too low, 15 to 20 rarely observed V segments, including chromosome 9 orphons, were excluded from the earlier analysis of roughly 580 of the donors. In a later analysis, most CMV-associated TCR beta chains were found to appear HLA-restricted, with HLA associations seemingly driven largely by CMV exposure. According to a later genetic analysis, donors in an Asian-associated ancestry cluster had fewer N-insertions in productive TCRs than the approximately 650-donor mean. In vitro tests confirmed that a few of the cytomegalovirus-associated TCR beta chains recognize cytomegalovirus antigens. According to a later analysis, TCR association rates differed among HLA loci, with DRB1 alleles showing the most associated TCRs and HLA-C alleles showing the fewest. A further reported finding was that TCR beta sequences accurately predicted the HLA-A and HLA-B alleles for most subjects in the first cohort. The study gave a list of 150 to 200 TCR beta chains associated with cytomegalovirus. In a later analysis, several top co-occurrence clusters were reported to appear linked to parvovirus B19, influenza, CMV and Epstein-Barr virus. The classifier was reported to diagnose cytomegalovirus status with high specificity and sensitivity in both the original cohort and the validation cohort. In an earlier analysis of 587 of the donors, most TCR beta V segments appeared in productive rearrangements about 87% or about 30% of the time, broadly matching IMGT annotations.

Library construction relied on the immunoSEQ multiplex PCR assay. A mixture of 60 forward primers for TCR Vbeta segments and 13 reverse primers for TCR Jbeta segments was used in the multiplex PCR. The CDR3 region of rearranged TCR beta genes was amplified from genomic DNA with a multiplex PCR assay. The amplified TCR beta libraries were sequenced on the Illumina HiSeq System as 87-base-pair reads. The authors' analysis ran thus. Across the 670 or so repertoires, a later analysis counted tens of millions of unique TCR beta chains, 8.5 million to 12 million of which were shared by at least two donors. Raw reads were error-corrected and collapsed into unique sequences with a nearest-neighbor algorithm that merged closely related sequences to remove PCR and sequencing errors. To assign V, D and J gene segments, CDR3 sequences were aligned to IMGT reference sequences. Each retained sequence needed at least a six-nucleotide match to both a V gene segment and a J gene segment. A rearrangement counted as productive if the CDR3 had no stop codons and remained in frame with V and J, and every other rearrangement counted as non-productive. CDR3 was defined according to IMGT convention as the region running from the second conserved V-encoded cysteine to the conserved J-encoded phenylalanine. In an earlier analysis of 550 to 650 of the donors, sequences lacking an unambiguous match to a single V gene segment were excluded. In an earlier analysis of approximately 610 of the donors, V segments were called functional above 56.7% productive rearrangements and were called segregating when the between-donor standard deviation exceeded 5%. A statistical classification framework was built to diagnose cytomegalovirus status from the catalog of TCR beta chain sequences. A later analysis assigned V and J genes by comparing TCR nucleotide sequences with IMGT/GENE-DB human TR gene sequences. A later analysis assigned CDR3 sequences and most-parsimonious VDJ recombination scenarios with the TCRdist pipeline. A later analysis defined each TCR beta chain by its CDR3 amino acid sequence plus V-gene family, and excluded reads lacking a unique V-gene family. In a later analysis, several hundred highly shared, low-generation-probability nucleotide sequences were removed to address suspected cross-contamination and a sequencing artifact. A later analysis calculated a clonal expansion index for each public chain from normalized within-repertoire ranks of inferred template counts. Generation probabilities in a later analysis came from a VDJ recombination model fitted to out-of-frame rearrangements, and those results were checked against IGoR. A later analysis scored TCR-TCR, TCR-HLA and TCR-CMV co-occurrence with hypergeometric tests, applying a repertoire-size bias correction to TCR pairs. False discovery rates were estimated in a later analysis by permuting HLA or CMV assignments 20 times. A later analysis grouped co-occurring TCRs with DBSCAN, adding TCRdist sequence similarity when clustering within HLA-allele-positive subsets. Repertoires with fewer than 30,000 or more than 120,000 public chains, plus five repertoires with anomalous nucleotide sharing, were excluded from co-occurrence clustering. TCRdb stores this immuneACCESS table with in-frame sequences only. Part of the clones is absent; in the studies checked, under half of the shortfall reflects unresolved V genes, and no reason is known for the rest. The DNA gave D and trimming, while V, J and clone size come from that table. The sample includes roughly 230,000 clones, with 70% to 90% observed a single time. The top ten constitute 0.2% to 0.25% of the sample.

As to this clone: It has no known antigen specificity. No much larger clone is present one base from it, and per-base qualities are unavailable.

The chain is assembled from TRBV21-1 and TRBJ2-4; the D call TRBD2 from the table was never checked on the DNA. TRBV21-1 counts as a pseudogene. This clonotype originated in a girl aged 2 to 10 in good health and CMV-seronegative. Material: PBMCs. The nucleotides read TGTGCCAGCAGCAAAGGAAGCCCTTGGACTAGCGGGAGTTTTCTAGCCAAAAACATTCAGTACTTC. Translated, this is CASSKGSPWTSGSFLAKNIQYF.